Listed below are T cell receptor beta chains from one sample, sequenced in a study of T cell responses to AZD1222 COVID-19 vaccine. Here immunoSEQ multiplex PCR was the method, and the copy in TCRdb shows in-frame clones only, minus some. The sample holds 98,000 or so clones, 80% to 90% seen once. The input for sequencing was peripheral blood, taken on day 0 of AZD1222 vaccination. The receptors were sampled from an adult in good health. Each CDR3 is given with its conserved first and last residue. A D gene is named only where the DNA matches it firmly. Not all rows give a size; the values are once, few, many and, for expanded clones, a class.

length,D,V,J,size,DNA,CDR3
14,-,TRBV5-6,TRBJ1-4,-,TGTGCCAGCACCCCAGGAGGGTTACGTGAAAAACTGTTTTTT,CASTPGGLREKLFF
15,-,TRBV19,TRBJ1-1,few,TGTGCCAGTACCGAGACGGGGGGCCCGAACACTGAAGCTTTCTTT,CASTETGGPNTEAFF
15,-,TRBV28,TRBJ2-7,-,TGTGCCAGCCTTAAGCCGTCGTCAAAGTCCTACGAGCAGTACTTC,CASLKPSSKSYEQYF
12,-,TRBV29-1,TRBJ1-1,-,TGCAGCGTCGAACCCCTAACCAACAAAGCTTTCTTT,CSVEPLTNKAFF
16,-,TRBV27,TRBJ1-5,-,TGTGCCAGCAGTTTATATTCTGGTGGTAGGCAGCAGCCCCAGCATTTT,CASSLYSGGRQQPQHF
13,TRBD1,TRBV7-9,TRBJ2-3,-,TGTGCCAGCAGCCTCGGACAGGGAAATACGCAGTATTTT,CASSLGQGNTQYF
15,-,TRBV28,TRBJ1-1,-,TGTGCCAGCAGTAATATAGGGGTTTCTAACACTGAAGCTTTCTTT,CASSNIGVSNTEAFF
15,-,TRBV2,TRBJ2-6,-,TGTGCCACCCTGGAGGGGTTACCTGGGGCCAACGTCCTGACTTTC,CATLEGLPGANVLTF
14,TRBD2,TRBV18,TRBJ2-1,-,TGTGCCAGCTCACCACTAGCGGGGCAGGATGAGCAGTTCTTC,CASSPLAGQDEQFF
16,-,TRBV6-5,TRBJ2-2,-,TGTGCCAGCAGTTACGGGGCGTTGGCGAACACCGGGGAGCTGTTTTTT,CASSYGALANTGELFF
15,TRBD2,TRBV5-1,TRBJ2-2,-,TGCGCCAGCAGCATTAGCGGGACAAACACCGGGGAGCTGTTTTTT,CASSISGTNTGELFF
16,-,TRBV28,TRBJ1-3,-,TGTGCCAGCAGTTCCCCCCATACAGGGTTGGCAAACACCATATATTTT,CASSSPHTGLANTIYF
15,TRBD1,TRBV4-2,TRBJ1-2,-,TGTGCCAGCAGCCAAGATAATGGACAGGGGTATGGCTACACCTTC,CASSQDNGQGYGYTF
14,-,TRBV2,TRBJ1-5,-,TGTGCCAGCAGTCGGGGCTATAGCAATCAGCCCCAGCATTTT,CASSRGYSNQPQHF
14,TRBD1,TRBV11-3,TRBJ2-2,once,TGTGCCAGCCAGGGGGCAGGACGGACCGGGGAGCTGTTTTTT,CASQGAGRTGELFF
15,TRBD1,TRBV6-5,TRBJ2-3,-,TGTGCCAGCAGTCCCGGACAGGTTCAAATTGGCTTCCAGTATTTT,CASSPGQVQIGFQYF
15,-,TRBV3-1/TRBV3-2,TRBJ2-2,-,TGTGCCAGCAGGGGCAGTTTCCCCCAAACCGGGGAGCTGTTTTTT,CASRGSFPQTGELFF
15,-,TRBV7-8,TRBJ2-3,-,TGTGCCAGCAGCCGAGGGGACGGGCGCACAGATACGCAGTATTTT,CASSRGDGRTDTQYF
14,-,TRBV5-4,TRBJ1-1,-,TGTGCCAGCAGCCCCCGTAAGGTTGGGACTGAAGCTTTCTTT,CASSPRKVGTEAFF
14,-,TRBV11-2,TRBJ1-1,-,TGTGCCACAAATTACGGGGTTCTGGGCACTGAAGCTTTCTTT,CATNYGVLGTEAFF
14,TRBD1,TRBV6-6,TRBJ2-7,-,TGTGCCAGCAGTTACGGGACAGGGTTTGACGAGCAGTACTTC,CASSYGTGFDEQYF
13,TRBD1,TRBV24-1,TRBJ1-1,-,TGTGCCACCAGCAAAACGGACAGGGATGAAGCTTTCTTT,CATSKTDRDEAFF
16,TRBD1,TRBV27,TRBJ2-3,-,TGTGCCAGCAGCATTGACGCTGGACAGGGGATCGATACGCAGTATTTT,CASSIDAGQGIDTQYF
16,TRBD1,TRBV19,TRBJ1-5,-,TGTGCCGTTCGGGGAGGGGGCGAGTTTAGCAATCAGCCCCAGCATTTT,CAVRGGGEFSNQPQHF
13,-,TRBV9,TRBJ1-2,-,TGTGCCAGCAGCATGGCCGGGTACTATGGCTACACCTTC,CASSMAGYYGYTF
14,TRBD1,TRBV19,TRBJ1-2,-,TGTGCCAGTAGGGCCGGGACAGGGGCCTATGGCTACACCTTC,CASRAGTGAYGYTF
15,-,TRBV7-9,TRBJ2-3,-,TGTGCCAGCAGCTCCTACAGGGATCCCACAGATACGCAGTATTTT,CASSSYRDPTDTQYF
17,TRBD2,TRBV7-9,TRBJ2-7,-,TGTGCCAGCAGCTTCGGAATGGGACTAGGAATCCATTACGAGCAGTACTTC,CASSFGMGLGIHYEQYF
13,-,TRBV7-9,TRBJ2-3,-,TGTGCCAGCAGCTTAAACAGGGAAGGCACGCAGTATTTT,CASSLNREGTQYF
14,-,TRBV9,TRBJ2-7,-,TGTGCCAGCAGCGTAGAAGAGAACGGCTACGAGCAGTACTTC,CASSVEENGYEQYF
13,-,TRBV28,TRBJ1-2,once,TGTGCCAGCAGTTTTCAGGGATCCTATGGCTACACCTTC,CASSFQGSYGYTF
13,TRBD2,TRBV4-2,TRBJ2-3,-,TGTGCCAGAGGTTGCGGGAGCGGGGATACGCAGTATTTT,CARGCGSGDTQYF
15,-,TRBV3-1/TRBV3-2,TRBJ1-6,-,TGTGCCAGCAGCCTAATGGAGTCCTATAATTCACCCCTCCACTTT,CASSLMESYNSPLHF
12,-,TRBV29-1,TRBJ1-2,-,TGCAGCGTTGAAGATGACCACTATGGCTACACCTTC,CSVEDDHYGYTF
14,TRBD1,TRBV4-3,TRBJ1-1,-,TGCGCCAGCAGCTACAGGGGGCGGAACACTGAAGCTTTCTTT,CASSYRGRNTEAFF
14,-,TRBV19,TRBJ2-7,few,TGTGCCAGTAGCACGGGCTCCTCCGTTCACGAGCAGTACTTC,CASSTGSSVHEQYF
17,-,TRBV7-2,TRBJ1-3,-,TGTGCCAGCAGCTTATATTCCGCTTATCGCTCTGGAAACACCATATATTTT,CASSLYSAYRSGNTIYF
13,-,TRBV6-5,TRBJ2-7,-,TGTGCCAGCAGTTACTCGCGGAACTACGAGCAGTACTTC,CASSYSRNYEQYF
15,-,TRBV6-6,TRBJ2-7,-,TGTGCCAGCAGTTACGGGACACAAGATCTCTACGAGCAGTACTTC,CASSYGTQDLYEQYF
12,-,TRBV6-2/TRBV6-3,TRBJ2-7,-,TGTGCCAGCAGCCGGACAGTCTACGAGCAGTACTTC,CASSRTVYEQYF
14,-,TRBV6-2/TRBV6-3,TRBJ2-1,-,TGTGCCAGCAGTTACTTAGGACGGAACAATGAGCAGTTCTTC,CASSYLGRNNEQFF
13,-,TRBV19,TRBJ2-2,-,TGTGCCAGTAGGGACAGGAACACCGGGGAGCTGTTTTTT,CASRDRNTGELFF
12,-,TRBV2,TRBJ2-2,few,TGTGCCAGCAGTGCTGACACCGGGGAGCTGTTTTTT,CASSADTGELFF
13,-,TRBV7-9,TRBJ1-1,-,TGTGCCAGCAGCTTAGCCGGAACCCTTGGAGCTTTCTTT,CASSLAGTLGAFF
13,-,TRBV24-1,TRBJ2-2,-,TGTGCCACCAGTGATGGGGCAGCGGGGGAGCTGTTTTTT,CATSDGAAGELFF